A selection of T cell receptor beta chains follows, all from one sample in a study of T cell repertoires in cytomegalovirus infection. TCRdb ran MiXCR on the reads and lists one entry per CDR3 protein. The sample yields a few hundred thousand distinct CDR3 sequences, about 13% seen once. Sequenced: PBMCs. The source is a human donor in good health (CMV status not recorded). Some clones in this sample may be carry-over from other donors' samples. Each CDR3 is given with its conserved first and last residue. D genes are given only for firm matches. A row's size may be missing; if present it is once, few, many or a size class.

J	D	size	V	CDR3	DNA
TRBJ2-7	TRBD1	many	TRBV7-3	CASSLGTGLTYEQYF	TGTGCCAGCAGCTTAGGGACAGGGCTCACCTACGAGCAGTACTTC
TRBJ2-7	NA	many	TRBV20-1	CSARGGLLYEQYF	TGCAGTGCCAGGGGGGGCCTCCTCTACGAGCAGTACTTC
TRBJ1-2	TRBD1	many	TRBV7-9	CASSREQGRRDGYTF	TGTGCCAGCAGCCGAGAACAGGGGCGGCGGGATGGCTACACCTTC
TRBJ2-1	TRBD2	few	TRBV19	CASIPAGGTYNEQFF	TGTGCCAGTATCCCAGCGGGGGGGACCTACAATGAGCAGTTCTTC
TRBJ2-7	TRBD1	many	TRBV19	CASSGGQAYEQYF	TGTGCCAGTAGTGGGGGACAGGCCTACGAGCAGTACTTC
TRBJ2-1	NA	few	TRBV20-1	CSVPKVNEQFF	TGCAGTGTTCCTAAAGTGAATGAGCAGTTCTTC
TRBJ2-2	NA	few	TRBV9	CASSARTGNTGELFF	TGTGCCAGCAGCGCCCGAACGGGGAACACCGGGGAGCTGTTTTTT
TRBJ1-1	NA	NA	TRBV18	CASSPQGFLTEAFF	TGTGCCAGCTCACCACAAGGTTTTTTAACTGAAGCTTTCTTT
TRBJ1-1	NA	NA	TRBV18	CASSQTRGNTEAFF	TGTGCCAGCTCCCAAACCAGGGGGAACACTGAAGCTTTCTTT
TRBJ2-1	NA	many	TRBV6-2/TRBV6-3	CASSPYDNEQFF	TGTGCCAGCAGCCCCTACGACAATGAGCAGTTCTTC
TRBJ2-7	NA	many	TRBV12-3/TRBV12-4	CASSSPYYEQYF	TGTGCCAGCAGCTCCCCTTACTACGAGCAGTACTTC
TRBJ1-1	NA	NA	TRBV29-1	CSDERRGQAFF	TGCAGCGACGAACGGCGGGGGCAAGCTTTCTTT
TRBJ1-1	NA	NA	TRBV20-1	CSASVRRGLGTEAFF	TGCAGTGCTAGCGTCAGGCGAGGGTTAGGCACTGAAGCTTTCTTT
TRBJ2-6	NA	NA	TRBV6-2/TRBV6-3	CASSPPSGANVLTF	TGTGCCAGCAGTCCCCCCTCTGGGGCCAACGTCCTGACTTTC
TRBJ1-2	TRBD1	NA	TRBV20-1	CSADPSSGGAGGYTF	TGCAGTGCCGACCCCTCTTCAGGGGGCGCCGGTGGCTACACCTTC
TRBJ2-7	TRBD2	NA	TRBV6-2/TRBV6-3	CASSYQGLAAQYF	TGTGCCAGCAGTTACCAGGGACTAGCCGCGCAGTACTTC
TRBJ1-5	NA	NA	TRBV29-1	CSAGAGDSNQPQHF	TGCAGCGCGGGGGCAGGGGATAGCAATCAGCCCCAGCATTTT
TRBJ2-3	TRBD1	few	TRBV9	CASSPRTGPDTDTQYF	TGTGCCAGCAGCCCGCGGACAGGGCCCGACACAGATACGCAGTATTTT
TRBJ1-5	NA	few	TRBV12-3/TRBV12-4	CASTFRGVFNQPQHF	TGTGCCAGCACCTTTAGGGGGGTTTTCAATCAGCCCCAGCATTTT
TRBJ1-1	NA	few	TRBV5-8	CASSLGWGSVPEAFF	TGTGCCAGCAGCTTGGGGTGGGGGTCGGTACCTGAAGCTTTCTTT
TRBJ2-3	NA	NA	TRBV29-1	CSFWTFTDTQYF	TGCAGCTTTTGGACTTTCACAGATACGCAGTATTTT
TRBJ2-7	NA	NA	TRBV7-9	CASSLGAATEQYF	TGTGCCAGCAGCTTAGGGGCTGCAACCGAGCAGTACTTC
TRBJ1-4	NA	NA	TRBV4-1	CASSRPNEKLFF	TGCGCCAGCAGCCGCCCTAATGAAAAACTGTTTTTT
TRBJ2-3	NA	NA	TRBV20-1	CSFRTPDTQYF	TGCAGTTTCCGGACACCCGATACGCAGTATTTT
TRBJ2-4	TRBD1	few	TRBV4-3	CASSHGRGPNIQYF	TGCGCCAGCAGCCATGGCAGGGGGCCGAACATTCAGTACTTC
TRBJ1-4	TRBD1	many	TRBV12-3/TRBV12-4	CASSRDRGRGEEKLFF	TGTGCCAGCAGCCGGGACAGGGGGCGAGGGGAAGAAAAACTGTTTTTT
TRBJ2-7	TRBD2	many	TRBV7-8	CASSWGLVGGEQYF	TGTGCCAGCAGCTGGGGACTAGTCGGGGGCGAGCAGTACTTC
TRBJ2-1	TRBD2	NA	TRBV7-3	CASSSRGGGEQFF	TGTGCCAGCAGCTCTCGCGGGGGGGGGGAGCAGTTCTTC
TRBJ1-1	NA	many	TRBV7-2	CASSLGHYTEAFF	TGTGCCAGCAGCTTAGGCCACTACACTGAAGCTTTCTTT
TRBJ2-2	NA	many	TRBV7-8	CASSLVLNTGELFF	TGTGCCAGCAGCTTAGTGTTGAACACCGGGGAGCTGTTTTTT
TRBJ1-6	NA	many	TRBV7-8	CASSSTVRRSPLHF	TGTGCCAGCAGCTCGACAGTGCGTCGGTCACCCCTCCACTTT
TRBJ1-4	NA	many	TRBV7-9	CASSPEVVGTNEKLFF	TGTGCCAGCAGCCCAGAGGTGGTCGGGACTAATGAAAAACTGTTTTTT
TRBJ2-3	NA	NA	TRBV19	CASSITGTDTQYF	TGTGCCAGTAGTATAACAGGAACAGATACGCAGTATTTT
TRBJ2-6	NA	NA	TRBV7-6	CASSPYPQRDSGANVLTF	TGTGCCAGCAGCCCCTACCCACAGCGCGACTCTGGGGCCAACGTCCTGACTTTC
TRBJ1-1	NA	NA	TRBV10-1	CASSRALGTEAFF	TGCGCCAGCAGCCGGGCCCTGGGGACTGAAGCTTTCTTT
TRBJ2-7	TRBD2	few	TRBV5-1	CASSLLASGSSYEQYF	TGCGCCAGCAGCTTGTTGGCTAGCGGGAGCTCCTACGAGCAGTACTTC
TRBJ1-1	NA	many	TRBV7-9	CASRDQGVKTEAFF	TGTGCCAGCAGAGATCAAGGGGTAAAAACTGAAGCTTTCTTT
TRBJ1-1	NA	NA	TRBV29-1	CSVTNTEAFF	TGCAGCGTAACGAACACTGAAGCTTTCTTT
TRBJ2-1	TRBD1	few	TRBV19	CASSLRKWDSNNEQFF	TGTGCCAGTAGTCTCCGTAAGTGGGACAGCAACAATGAGCAGTTCTTC
TRBJ2-7	NA	many	TRBV7-8	CASSFSRHTEVITAESSYEQYF	TGTGCCAGCAGCTTCTCCCGACATACCGAAGTGATCACCGCGGAGAGCTCCTACGAGCAGTACTTC
TRBJ2-2	TRBD1	NA	TRBV29-1	CSVRTGNYGELFF	TGCAGCGTTAGGACAGGGAATTACGGGGAGCTGTTTTTT
TRBJ1-1	NA	many	TRBV5-1	CASSLPPPGQNTEAFF	TGCGCCAGCAGCTTACCCCCCCCGGGACAGAACACTGAAGCTTTCTTT
TRBJ2-1	TRBD2	many	TRBV4-2	CASSQLSGSSYNEQFF	TGTGCCAGCAGCCAACTTAGCGGGAGCTCCTACAATGAGCAGTTCTTC